The subject of this entry is one T cell receptor beta chain. Many counts were recorded for this clonotype. Its antigen is unknown. No per-base quality is available; no much larger clone lies one base away. The source of the sample is a study of T cells in Graves' hyperthyroidism and ophthalmopathy (dated 2019 in TCRdb). Turning to the overall study: Peripheral blood samples were taken at the time of initial diagnosis, prior to any treatment. For training and testing, the 100 or so patients in the discovery cohort were randomly divided in a 7:3 ratio. A discovery cohort of about a hundred patients, about 40 with Graves' ophthalmopathy and 57 with stable Graves' hyperthyroidism, was used to find distinguishing TCR V-J signatures. Once sampling was done, hyperthyroidism patients were given methimazole at a starting dose of 30 mg daily, whereas ophthalmopathy patients were given high-dose intravenous methylprednisolone. According to the paper, TCR Vbeta CDR3 sequencing was carried out on about 140 peripheral blood samples, which came from 40 to 45 ophthalmopathy, around 75 hyperthyroidism and approximately 17 progressor patients. An independent validation cohort of under 20 hyperthyroidism patients and approximately 16 patients who later progressed to ophthalmopathy tested prospective prediction of ophthalmopathy. In addition, the study compared T-cell repertoires in thyroid tissue and in blood from roughly six Graves' hyperthyroidism patients. Overall results and qualifications from the work: Most expanded thyroid clonotypes (frequency above 0.001) were also detected in blood, suggesting blood repertoires may reflect thyroid immune responses. In cross-validation, a model built on a 13 V-J signature told ophthalmopathy apart from stable hyperthyroidism with 85% to 90% sensitivity and approximately 81% specificity, and in testing the same model reached 80%/75%. No statistical method was used to fix the sample size in advance, and group allocation was not hidden from the investigators. In validation, the model predicted progression to ophthalmopathy a median of approximately 6.6 months before onset, with about 64% sensitivity and 72.22% specificity.

The TCR beta CDR3 regions were amplified from the RNA transcripts. For the first round of RT-PCR on the TCR CDR3, the HTBI primer set was used together with the Qiagen OneStep RT-PCR kit. A second multiplex PCR round built the libraries, followed by size selection and purification. Paired-end sequencing of the libraries was performed with 100 bp reads on an Illumina HiSeq2000. Turning to the authors' computational methods: SOAPnuke was used to process the raw data, throwing out any read that contained adapters or uncalled bases, had a mean Phred below 15, or lacked an exact constant-primer or identifier match. COPE v1.2.5 was used to merge high-quality paired reads, and clonotypes were defined as unique nucleotide sequences. MiTCR v1.1 was used to align clonotypes to the IMGT TRBV, TRBD and TRBJ reference segments. Analysis was restricted to V-J combinations with a frequency above 0.0001, which covered 98% to 99.2% of repertoires. A TCS score was defined as the ratio between F50 (clonal expansion) and ExV (chaos), using BLOSUM62-based TCRdist between CDR3 peptides within each V-J. Welch's t-statistics and random forest reduced fewer than 550 V-J features to 13, which were used in a naive Bayes classifier (R e1071). TCRdb ran its own pipeline on the public reads, namely fastp trimming at Q25 and MiXCR clone calling, and kept in-frame beta chains. Every entry covers one CDR3 protein and lists the most common genes and DNA from its rows. These V and J calls are TCRdb output, not the study's own analysis. The sample table holds roughly 260,000 distinct CDR3 sequences, of which more than 14% were seen once. The ten largest account for 10% to 15% of the sample.

From the cysteine through the phenylalanine, the CDR3 covers 13 amino acids. Only the CDR3 DNA stays, 39 bases, in frame from base 1. CDR1 and CDR2, per the germline V gene, are MDHEN and SYDVKM. Trimming takes 3 bases from V and 7 bases from J, and the germline ends sit 12 bases apart. The hyperthyroidism patients were between 18 and 65 years old and newly diagnosed, with a disease duration of less than 2 months. Patients with uncontrolled infections, other autoimmune diseases, pregnancy or lactation were excluded. Diagnoses were established on the basis of clinical symptoms, serum thyroxine and TRAb, thyroid ultrasound, and orbital computed tomography. Blood from progressor patients was drawn when they were first diagnosed with hyperthyroidism, before any ophthalmopathy symptoms appeared. PBMCs were isolated from 7.5 to 10 ml of fresh peripheral blood by Ficoll-Paque density gradient centrifugation. Progressor patients were initially diagnosed with Graves' hyperthyroidism and developed ophthalmopathy during follow-up. Total RNA was extracted with Trizol reagent, and quality was checked on an Agilent 2100 Bioanalyzer.

The receptor was isolated from a woman aged 40 to 50 with Graves' hyperthyroidism that later progressed to Graves' ophthalmopathy. The V and J genes are TRBV28 and TRBJ1-1; the D gene remains uncertain. Input material: blood. The base sequence is TGTGCCAGCAGTTTTTTCTCCGGGAGTGAAGCTTTCTTT. Translated, this gives CASSFFSGSEAFF. The entire variable domain, with the stretches around the CDR3 drawn from the reference TRBV28 and TRBJ1-1 proteins, is DVKVTQSSRYLVKRTGEKVFLECVQDMDHENMFWYRQDPGLGLRLIYFSYDVKMKEKGDIPEGYSVSREKKERFSLILESASTNQTSMYLCASSFFSGSEAFFGQGTRLTVV.